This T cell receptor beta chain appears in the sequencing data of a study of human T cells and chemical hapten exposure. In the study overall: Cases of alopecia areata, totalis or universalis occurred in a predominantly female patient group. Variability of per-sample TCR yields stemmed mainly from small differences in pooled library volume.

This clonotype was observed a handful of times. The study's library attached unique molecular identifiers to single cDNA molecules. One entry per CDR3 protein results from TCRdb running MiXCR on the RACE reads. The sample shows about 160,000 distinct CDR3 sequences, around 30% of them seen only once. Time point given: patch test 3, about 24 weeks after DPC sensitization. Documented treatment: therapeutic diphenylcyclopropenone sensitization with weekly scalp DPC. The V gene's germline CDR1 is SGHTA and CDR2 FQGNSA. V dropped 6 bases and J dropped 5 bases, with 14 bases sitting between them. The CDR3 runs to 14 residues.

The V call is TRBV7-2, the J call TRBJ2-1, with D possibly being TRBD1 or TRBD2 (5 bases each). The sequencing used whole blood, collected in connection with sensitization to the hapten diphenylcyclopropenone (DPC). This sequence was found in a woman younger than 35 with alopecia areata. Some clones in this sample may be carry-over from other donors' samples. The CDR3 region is CASRPSGRNNEQFF. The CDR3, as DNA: TGTGCCAGCAGGCCCTCGGGACGCAACAATGAGCAGTTCTTC.